This T cell receptor beta chain was observed in a study of blood T cells in healthy people across ages. Using a J-beta primer mix together with a sample-barcoded 5' primer, a second PCR was run for roughly 7 to 12 cycles. TCRdb re-analysed the 5' RACE reads in MiXCR, keeping a single row per CDR3 protein. The data hold some 760,000 distinct CDR3 sequences, with approximately 25% observed a single time. CDR3 size: 13 residues. Germline V lookup: CDR1 SGHTA, CDR2 FQGNSA. In the case of this clonotype: Mismatch with germline at one junction end may stem from a read error.

A further study also used this sample, focusing on T cells of mothers and their children.

The source is a boy younger than 18 in good health. Sequencing was performed on blood. The chain is built from TRBV7-2 and TRBJ2-4, with a tentative D call TRBD2 (5 bases). CDR3 sequence (DNA): TGTGCCAGCAACTTAAAAGCGGAAAACATTCAGTACTTC. Protein product: CASNLKAENIQYF.